This T cell receptor beta chain was documented in a study of PD-1 blockade in mismatch repair-deficient tumors. General study results and limits: After pembrolizumab, tumor-resident clones rose rapidly, then generally contracted before radiologic responses.

Trimming stripped 5 bases from V and 0 bases from J, with 12 bases between. Germline CDR1 reads SGHNT; CDR2 reads YYREEE (reference sequence). This CDR3 is 14 amino acids long. Every patient had mismatch repair deficiency by PCR or immunohistochemistry. A note on this clone: Its antigen is still unknown.

Only in-frame clones appear in the TCRdb table, and some are missing; sequencing was by immunoSEQ multiplex PCR. The sample contains over 20,000 clones, 83% of which appear only once. This sequence originates from an adult with mismatch repair-deficient cancer. Sample: peripheral blood, taken 12 weeks after starting pembrolizumab. The J gene is TRBJ2-7, the V gene TRBV5-4; the D is unclear. DNA for the CDR3: TGTGCCAGCAGACTTGACCCGAGCTCCTACGAGCAGTACTTC. Translation gives CASRLDPSSYEQYF. Supplemented by reference TRBV5-4 and TRBJ2-7, the full variable domain reads ETGVTQSPTHLIKTRGQQVTLRCSSQSGHNTVSWYQQALGQGPQFIFQYYREEENGRGNFPPRFSGLQFPNYSSELNVNALELDDSALYLCASRLDPSSYEQYFGPGTRLTVT.